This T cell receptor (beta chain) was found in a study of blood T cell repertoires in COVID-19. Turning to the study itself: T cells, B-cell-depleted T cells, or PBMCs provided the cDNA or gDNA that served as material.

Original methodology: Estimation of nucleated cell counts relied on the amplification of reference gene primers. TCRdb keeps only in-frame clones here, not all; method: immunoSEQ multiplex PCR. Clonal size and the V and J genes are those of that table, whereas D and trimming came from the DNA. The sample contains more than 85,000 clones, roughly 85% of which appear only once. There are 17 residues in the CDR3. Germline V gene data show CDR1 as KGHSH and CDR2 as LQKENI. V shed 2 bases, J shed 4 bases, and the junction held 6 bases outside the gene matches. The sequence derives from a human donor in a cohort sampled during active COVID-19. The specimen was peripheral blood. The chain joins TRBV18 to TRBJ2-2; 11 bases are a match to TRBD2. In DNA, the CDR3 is TGTGCCAGCTCACCATCCCTAGCGGGAGGAGGCACCGGGGAGCTGTTTTTT. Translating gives CASSPSLAGGGTGELFF.